The entry below describes one T cell receptor beta chain. No antigen is known for it. By quantitative 5'-RACE with molecular barcodes, the TCR beta libraries were made. TCRdb reprocessed the 5' RACE reads with MiXCR, giving one entry per CDR3 protein. The table records 400,000 or so distinct CDR3 sequences, roughly 27% of them present only once. The record originates from a study of CD8 T cells in ankylosing spondylitis. Overall study results and limits: Made up of about eight highly homologous variants, a TCR beta motif appeared characteristic of ankylosing spondylitis blood. Disease-linked clones, CD8+, were relatively rare in peripheral blood. Disease-linked clones were reportedly significantly enriched in matched ankylosing spondylitis synovial fluid.

The receptor's source is a male donor with ankylosing spondylitis. The sample comprised blood, either unsorted or a sorted T cell fraction (not recorded which).

The chain's CDR3 is CAISGRGDTEAFF. CDR3 nucleotide sequence: TGTGCCATCAGCGGCAGGGGAGACACTGAAGCTTTCTTT. The chain is built from TRBV10-3 and TRBJ1-1; D perhaps matches TRBD1 (6 bases). The germline V gene encodes CDR1 ENHRY and CDR2 SYGVKD. V lost 6 bases, J lost 3 bases, and 11 bases lay in between. CDR3 length: 13 amino acids.